Sequencing of this TCR beta chain was carried out in a study of T cells after yellow fever vaccination. The ends were cut back, 2 bases at V and 8 bases at J, with 12 bases in the middle. The CDR3 totals 13 residues. Germline CDR1 reads MGHDK; CDR2 reads SYGVNS. TCRdb fed the 5' RACE reads into MiXCR, producing one record per CDR3 protein. This sample has approximately 300,000 distinct CDR3 sequences, with about 10% found just once. J is TRBJ1-2 and V is TRBV25-1; D gene uncertain. The clonotype originates from a man between 18 and 35 years old who received the YFV17D yellow fever vaccine. Sequencing used CD4+ T cells sorted from PBMCs, obtained 45 days after the yellow fever booster vaccination. CDR3 loop: CASSENPGSGYTF. The CDR3 DNA reads as TGTGCCAGCAGTGAAAACCCGGGTTCGGGCTACACCTTC.